One and the same sample provided the 26 T cell receptor beta chains below, sequenced in a study of Ad26.COV2.S vaccination and SARS-CoV-2 variants. The treatment is: some 20 received Ad26.COV2.S at low or high dose, single or two shots; about 5 received placebo; per-sample allocation not given. Day 63 following the first vaccine or placebo injection was when the samples were taken. Assay: immunoSEQ multiplex PCR; the TCRdb copy retains only in-frame clones and omits some. The sample shows a few hundred thousand clones, about 89% of them seen only once. This sample comprised peripheral blood, obtained in a trial of Ad26.COV2.S vaccine versus placebo. The receptors were gathered from a person between 18 and 59 years old who received the Ad26.COV2.S COVID-19 vaccine or a placebo.

The V call is TRBV12-3 or TRBV12-4, the J call TRBJ2-5; D call uncertain. Trimming left V 3 bases short and J 1 base short, with 3 bases between. The CDR3 length is 12 residues. CDR3 in DNA: TGTGCCAGCAGTTTTACCCAAGAGACCCAGTACTTC. Amino acid sequence: CASSFTQETQYF.

The rearrangement links TRBV4-3 to TRBJ1-2; D not certain. Deletions cut 5 bases from V and 5 bases from J, with 21 bases between. Germline loops: CDR1 LGHNA, CDR2 YSLEER. The CDR3 loop spans 16 amino acids. CDR3 in DNA: TGCGCCAGCAGCACCCCGGGGTCAACAGCAAGATATGGCTACACCTTC. This encodes CASSTPGSTARYGYTF.

The chain combines TRBV18 with TRBJ1-6; 7 bases align to TRBD1. The CDR3 has 15 amino acids. V shed 3 bases and J 7 bases; nucleotides not matched to a gene: 6. Germline V CDR1 and CDR2: KGHSH, LQKENI. This chain's CDR3 is CASSPAGTENSPLHF. DNA of the CDR3: TGTGCCAGCTCACCTGCCGGGACAGAGAATTCACCCCTCCACTTT.

The chain employs TRBV10-1 and TRBJ2-5; D perhaps matches TRBD2 (6 bases). Germline values: CDR1 WNHNN, CDR2 SYGVQD (reference sequence). V was trimmed by 2 bases and J by 3 bases, leaving 10 bases between them. This CDR3 region has 14 residues. CDR3 region: CASSETGEEETQYF. Here the CDR3 DNA reads TGCGCCAGCAGTGAGACCGGGGAGGAAGAGACCCAGTACTTC.

This chain joins TRBV9 and TRBJ1-4; no reliable D call. V was pared by 0 bases and J by 6 bases, with 15 bases between. The germline gives CDR1 SGDLS, CDR2 YYNGEE. The CDR3 is 16 residues long. The chain's CDR3 is CASSVGRRVGDEKLFF. The CDR3 nucleotides are TGTGCCAGCAGCGTAGGTCGACGGGTCGGAGATGAAAAACTGTTTTTT.

The J gene is TRBJ1-3, the V gene TRBV7-2; no reliable D call. The CDR3 sequence is 16 residues long. The V end was cut by 2 bases, the J end by 0 bases, with 11 bases between. Germline V gene lookup returns CDR1 SGHTA and CDR2 FQGNSA. CDR3 region: CASSLMGGYSGNTIYF. The CDR3 region has the DNA TGTGCCAGCAGCTTAATGGGAGGGTACTCTGGAAACACCATATATTTT.

The chain links TRBV6-5 to TRBJ2-1; 12 bases map to TRBD2. The junction had 9 bases not matched to a gene; V was cut back by 7 bases and J by 8 bases. The CDR3 extends over 15 amino acids. Germline V CDR1 and CDR2: MNHEY, SVGAGI. The CDR3 protein is CASISGGLAGYEQFF. CDR3 bases: TGTGCCAGCATCTCCGGCGGACTAGCGGGATATGAGCAGTTCTTC.

A single count supports this clone. This chain connects TRBV19 to TRBJ2-3; D might be TRBD2 (5 bases). Trimming left V 5 bases short and J 2 bases short, with 11 bases between. CDR1 is LNHDA and CDR2 is SQIVND in the germline V gene (reference sequence). This CDR3 contains 14 residues. The CDR3 loop reads CASSYSGSTDTQYF. The DNA for the CDR3 is TGTGCCAGTAGTTACTCGGGATCCACAGATACGCAGTATTTT.

CDR3 in amino acids: CAISTGPPRADTQYF. CDR3 in DNA: TGTGCCATCAGTACCGGGCCCCCGAGGGCAGATACGCAGTATTTT. V is TRBV10-3 and J is TRBJ2-3, with D possibly being TRBD2 (5 bases). The CDR3 has 15 residues. Germline CDR1 reads ENHRY; CDR2 reads SYGVKD. With 5 bases removed from V and 4 bases from J, the gap between germline ends came to 16 bases.

This rearrangement joins TRBV14 to TRBJ2-2; D is ambiguous. This CDR3 spans 15 amino acids. Trimming removed 4 bases from V and 1 base from J, with 10 bases in between. In germline, CDR1 is SGHDN, CDR2 FVKESK. CDR3 residues: CASSPWPVNTGELFF. In nucleotides, the CDR3 is TGTGCCAGCAGCCCCTGGCCCGTGAACACCGGGGAGCTGTTTTTT.

This clone appeared a single time. The chain combines TRBV4-1 with TRBJ1-2; TRBD1 matches 9 bases. There are 14 residues in the CDR3. V trimming: 4 bases; J trimming: 6 bases; junction bases outside the gene matches: 6. Per the germline V gene, CDR1 is MGHRA and CDR2 is YSYEKL. The CDR3 DNA sequence: TGCGCCAGCAGCCTCGTCGGGACAGGGAATGGCTACACCTTC. Translation: CASSLVGTGNGYTF.

V and J are TRBV7-9 and TRBJ2-1, with TRBD2 matching over 13 bases. Germline V gives CDR1 SEHNR, CDR2 FQNEAQ (reference sequence). This CDR3 has 14 residues. Trimming took 5 bases from V and 8 from J; bases not matched to a gene: 3. The CDR3, as DNA: TGTGCCAGCAGCGTACTAGCGGGAGGGGATGAGCAGTTCTTC. This sequence encodes CASSVLAGGDEQFF.

The rearrangement joins TRBV4-2 to TRBJ2-3; D is possibly TRBD2 (6 bases). The V end was cut by 0 bases, the J end by 10 bases, with 23 bases between. This CDR3 contains 17 residues. CDR1 and CDR2 (germline): LGHNA, YNFKEQ. The CDR3 protein is CASSQDQGSGMGAAQYF. The CDR3 DNA is TGTGCCAGCAGCCAAGATCAGGGTAGCGGCATGGGTGCGGCGCAGTATTTT.

The chain links TRBV5-5 to TRBJ1-2, with no clear D. V gave up 1 base and J gave up 8 bases, with 6 bases separating them. CDR3 size: 11 residues. Germline loops: CDR1 SGHKS, CDR2 YYEKEE (reference sequence). The DNA for the CDR3 is TGTGCCAGCAGCTTGTTAGCGGGCTACACCTTC. Its translation is CASSLLAGYTF.

As to this clone: Distinct nucleotide sequences in the sample also encode this CDR3. This chain uses TRBV30 with TRBJ2-5, with D hard to call. Germline V gene sequence: CDR1 GTSNPN, CDR2 SVGIG (reference sequence). The CDR3 has 11 residues. The ends were cut back, 0 bases at V and 5 bases at J, with 4 bases in the middle. The CDR3 sequence: CAWSVTETQYF. Written as DNA, the CDR3 is TGTGCCTGGAGTGTCACGGAGACCCAGTACTTC. Full variable domain (remainder filled in from reference TRBV30 and TRBJ2-5): SQTIHQWPATLVQPVGSPLSLECTVEGTSNPNLYWYRQAAGRGLQLLFYSVGIGQISSEVPQNLSASRPQDRQFILSSKKLLLSDSGFYLCAWSVTETQYFGPGTRLLVL.

The chain is built from TRBV6-1 and TRBJ1-3; D not certain. The V gene's germline CDR1 is MNHNS and CDR2 SASEGT. The CDR3 consists of 14 residues. V was cut by 2 bases and J by 4 bases, with 9 bases left in between. CDR3 loop: CASSETADGNTIYF. For the CDR3, the DNA is TGTGCCAGCAGTGAAACAGCCGACGGAAACACCATATATTTT.

This chain connects TRBV24-1 to TRBJ2-1; tentatively, D is TRBD2 (5 bases). There are 13 residues in the CDR3. V lost 3 bases and J lost 8, with 10 bases in between. Germline CDR1 reads KGHDR; CDR2 reads SFDVKD. CDR3 amino acids: CATSDPSKDEQFF. The CDR3 DNA follows: TGTGCCACCAGTGATCCTAGCAAGGATGAGCAGTTCTTC.

The chain is built from TRBV6-1 and TRBJ2-3, with D unresolved. The CDR3 is 14 amino acids. Germline-derived CDR1 and CDR2 are MNHNS and SASEGT. Between the trimmed V and J ends, which lost 2 bases and 0 bases, there was a span of 6 bases. The CDR3 sequence: CASSELYSTDTQYF. CDR3 nucleotides: TGTGCCAGCAGTGAACTCTATAGCACAGATACGCAGTATTTT.

V and J are TRBV19 and TRBJ2-1; TRBD2 might be the D (6 bases). This CDR3 has 13 amino acids. CDR1 and CDR2 from the germline V gene are LNHDA and SQIVND (reference sequence). V lost 3 bases, J lost 9 bases, and 12 bases lay in between. CDR3 bases: TGTGCCAGTAGTATGGAGGGCAGAGGTGAGCAGTTCTTC. Translation gives CASSMEGRGEQFF.

This chain uses TRBV4-1 with TRBJ2-7; the match to TRBD1 covers 7 bases. CDR3 length equals 17 residues. Germline CDR1 is MGHRA and CDR2 is YSYEKL. J gave up 1 base and V 1 base, and 10 bases lay outside the gene matches. The CDR3 nucleotides read TGCGCCAGCAGCCAAGGGGGCGCCCGGGACAGATCCTACGAGCAGTACTTC. Protein product: CASSQGGARDRSYEQYF.

The genes are TRBV5-1 and TRBJ2-5, with 9 bases identical to TRBD1. After removal of 4 bases from V and 7 bases from J, the junction contained 8 bases not matched to a gene. Germline CDR1 SGHRS, CDR2 YFSETQ. The CDR3 extends over 14 amino acids. CDR3 sequence (DNA): TGCGCCAGCAGCCCCACAGGGGGCCCAGGGACCCAGTACTTC. Its protein is CASSPTGGPGTQYF.

This clone appeared once. The chain joins TRBV19 to TRBJ1-1; 10 bases line up with TRBD1. The CDR3 runs to 14 residues. V dropped 5 bases and J dropped 12; count of bases not matched to a gene: 12. Germline-derived CDR1 and CDR2 are LNHDA and SQIVND (reference sequence). CDR3 nucleotide sequence: TGTGCCAGTAGTTTCCGGGACAGGGGTTTAGTAACTTTCTTT. It is translated as CASSFRDRGLVTFF.

This clone was counted between two and nine times. The chain couples TRBV5-1 to TRBJ2-5; D unresolved. The germline V gene has CDR1 SGHRS and CDR2 YFSETQ. The CDR3 sequence is 13 residues long. Trimming cost V 0 bases and J 3 bases, with 6 bases left between them. In DNA, the CDR3 is TGCGCCAGCAGCTTGGACCCTAAAGAGACCCAGTACTTC. As protein: CASSLDPKETQYF.

The chain is built from TRBV4-1 and TRBJ1-1, with D possibly matching TRBD1 (5 bases). The V end was cut by 0 bases, the J end by 6 bases, with 8 bases between. The germline CDR1 and CDR2 sequences are MGHRA and YSYEKL. The CDR3 spans 13 residues. The CDR3 sequence is CASSQDPGPEAFF. The CDR3 DNA follows: TGCGCCAGCAGCCAAGATCCGGGACCTGAAGCTTTCTTT.

This clone was observed a single time. V is TRBV3-1 (or the pseudogene TRBV3-2) and J is TRBJ2-2, with 7 bases matching TRBD2. J gave up 4 bases and V 7 bases, and 9 bases lay outside the gene matches. CDR3 length: 15 residues. Germline CDR1 is LGHDT and CDR2 is YNNKEL (reference sequence). The CDR3 nucleotides read TGTGCCAGCACCCGGTGGGGGGAGGGCACCGGGGAGCTGTTTTTT. Amino acids: CASTRWGEGTGELFF.

The CDR3 protein is CASRLSDTQYF. CDR3 nucleotides: TGTGCCAGCAGACTCTCAGATACGCAGTATTTT. The chain combines TRBV2 with TRBJ2-3; D is unclear. The CDR3 is 11 residues long. Trimming cost V 6 bases and J 4 bases, with 5 bases left between them. Germline assignment: CDR1 SNHLY and CDR2 FYNNEI. The full variable domain, with the rest looked up from reference TRBV2 and TRBJ2-3, is EPEVTQTPSHQVTQMGQEVILRCVPISNHLYFYWYRQILGQKVEFLVSFYNNEISEKSEIFDDQFSVERPDGSNFTLKIRSTKLEDSAMYFCASRLSDTQYFGPGTRLTVL.